This T cell receptor (beta chain) comes out of a study of blood T cell repertoires in COVID-19. Background on the study: From the United States, Italy and Spain came samples of acute and convalescent COVID-19. T cells, B-cell-depleted T cells, or PBMCs provided the cDNA or gDNA that served as material.

In the original analysis: Estimated nucleated cell counts came from reference gene primer amplification. TCRdb's table, derived via immunoSEQ multiplex PCR, lists solely in-frame clones and lacks some. Clone size and V and J calls were adopted from that table, with D and trimming inferred from the DNA. The table records about 210,000 clones, 75% to 90% of them present only once. After removal of 8 bases from V and 4 bases from J, the junction contained 12 bases not matched to a gene. The CDR3 has 15 amino acids. Germline V lookup: CDR1 SEHNR, CDR2 FQNEAQ (reference sequence). This chain links TRBV7-9 with TRBJ2-5; 8 bases map to TRBD1. The sequenced material came from peripheral blood. The TCR sequence derives from a man aged 55 to 69 with acute or convalescent COVID-19. CDR3 in amino acids: CASRYYGQGGETQYF. CDR3 DNA sequence: TGTGCCAGCCGATACTATGGACAGGGAGGAGAGACCCAGTACTTC.